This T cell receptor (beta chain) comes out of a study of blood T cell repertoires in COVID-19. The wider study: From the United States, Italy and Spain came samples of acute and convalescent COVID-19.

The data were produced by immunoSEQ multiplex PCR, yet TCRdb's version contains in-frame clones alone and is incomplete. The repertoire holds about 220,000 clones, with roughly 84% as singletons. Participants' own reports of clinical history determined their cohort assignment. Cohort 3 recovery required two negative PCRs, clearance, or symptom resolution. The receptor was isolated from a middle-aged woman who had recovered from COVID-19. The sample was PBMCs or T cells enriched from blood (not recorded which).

The CDR3 reads CASSSMTSRYNEQFF. The CDR3 bases are TGTGCCAGCAGCTCAATGACTAGCAGGTACAATGAGCAGTTCTTC. The V and J genes are TRBV5-5 and TRBJ2-1; 7 bases are a match to TRBD2. The germline V gene encodes CDR1 SGHKS and CDR2 YYEKEE (reference sequence). The V and J ends lost 3 bases and 4 bases, in that order; junction bases with no gene match: 7. The CDR3 has 15 residues. Filled out from reference TRBV5-5 and TRBJ2-1, the complete variable domain reads DAGVTQSPTHLIKTRGQQVTLRCSPISGHKSVSWYQQVLGQGPQFIFQYYEKEERGRGNFPDRFSARQFPNYSSELNVNALLLGDSALYLCASSSMTSRYNEQFFGPGTRLTVL.